Below, one TCR beta chain is given with its context. This receptor's antigen is unknown. No much larger clone exists at a distance of one base, and base qualities are not known. This entry is derived from a study of blood T cell repertoires in COVID-19 (dated by TCRdb to 2020 to 2021). As for the study more broadly: Samples covering the acute and convalescent phases of COVID-19 were provided by collaborators in the United States, Italy and Spain. The prospective study material was composed of cDNA or gDNA derived from T cells, B-cell-depleted T cells, or PBMCs. Subjects who had been exposed to COVID-19, were actively infected with it, or had recovered from it provided the deeply sampled blood TCRbeta repertoires that made up the dataset. The repertoires were made available in a free public database intended to serve as a resource for research on the immune response to SARS-CoV-2. The samples were drawn from the first 160 participants of the ongoing ImmuneRACE study and from 1,254 subjects provided by 6 global collaborators. Nearly every sample came with metadata listing a de-identified subject ID, COVID-19 status, age in years and sex. Where available, HLA class I and class II types were taken from metadata supplied by the sample provider and were not determined by assay-based typing.

Another Seattle source contributed samples from volunteer blood donors who had recovered from COVID-19. Whole blood was collected in K2EDTA tubes by collaborating institutions according to the institutions' own protocols. Collaborator samples were shipped for TCRbeta analysis as frozen whole blood, isolated PBMCs, or DNA extracted from either sample type. The germline V gene (reference sequence) specifies MNHEY as CDR1 and SMNVEV as CDR2. V is shortened by 4 bases, J by 8 bases, and the region joining them spans 9 bases. The CDR3 starts with the cysteine, ends with the phenylalanine, and has 12 residues. This entry keeps only the CDR3 DNA: 36 bases, framed from base 1. TCRbeta CDR3 regions were amplified from genomic DNA by means of the immunoSEQ Assay, a bias-controlled multiplex PCR. The original pipeline was this. The number of nucleated cells in each sample was estimated from the amplification of reference gene primers within the assay. To quantify the absolute abundance of each unique TCRbeta CDR3 rearrangement, sequence reads were collapsed and filtered. For each sample, productive Simpson clonality was calculated as the square root of Simpson's diversity index across productive rearrangements. TCRdb took over this immuneACCESS table, retaining in-frame rearrangements with V and J assigned. Such tables are incomplete; in checked studies, under half of the missing clones stem from an unresolved V gene, and the remainder is unexplained. Clone size and V and J calls were adopted from that table, with D and trimming inferred from the DNA. This sample holds hundreds of thousands of clones; around 86% were observed only once. Around 2.1% of the sample belongs to the ten largest clones.

Points the paper makes about the study in general: The amount of clinical and demographic metadata varied by source and participant and was provided uncurated.

The V and J segments used are TRBV27 and TRBJ2-1; the D segment could be TRBD1, given 6 matching bases. The receptor's source is a woman aged 25 to 39 who had recovered from COVID-19. What was sequenced was peripheral blood. The sequenced DNA: TGTGCCAGCAGTTCTACAGGGTATGAGCAGTTCTTC. Its translation reads: CASSSTGYEQFF.